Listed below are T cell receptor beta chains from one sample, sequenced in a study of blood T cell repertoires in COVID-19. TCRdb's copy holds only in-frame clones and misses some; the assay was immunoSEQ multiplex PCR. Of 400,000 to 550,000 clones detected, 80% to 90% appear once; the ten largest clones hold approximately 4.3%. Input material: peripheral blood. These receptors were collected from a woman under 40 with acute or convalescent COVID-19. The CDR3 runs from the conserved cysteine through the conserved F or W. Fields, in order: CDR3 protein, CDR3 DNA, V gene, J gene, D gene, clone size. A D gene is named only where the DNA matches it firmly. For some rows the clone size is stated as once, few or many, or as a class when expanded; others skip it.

CASSLTGPGGTEAFF	TGCGCCAGCAGCTTGACAGGGCCTGGTGGCACTGAAGCTTTCTTT	TRBV5-1	TRBJ1-1	.	once
CASRARTDYNSPLHF	TGTGCCAGCAGGGCGAGGACAGATTATAATTCACCCCTCCACTTT	TRBV6-5	TRBJ1-6	.	.
CASSFRTGATGELFF	TGTGCCAGTAGTTTCAGGACAGGGGCAACGGGGGAGCTGTTTTTT	TRBV19	TRBJ2-2	TRBD1	.
CASRLAGEYNEQFF	TGTGCCAGCAGGCTAGCGGGGGAGTACAATGAGCAGTTCTTC	TRBV27	TRBJ2-1	TRBD2	.
CASSLVGQGSSSYEQYF	TGCGCCAGCAGCTTGGTCGGCCAGGGATCATCTTCCTACGAGCAGTACTTC	TRBV5-1	TRBJ2-7	.	.
CASSFLAGYNEQYF	TGCGCCAGCAGCTTTCTAGCGGGGTATAACGAGCAGTACTTC	TRBV5-1	TRBJ2-7	TRBD2	.
CASSVGAGDRFQQYF	TGTGCCAGCAGCGTAGGGGCGGGGGACCGTTTCCAGCAGTACTTC	TRBV9	TRBJ2-7	TRBD2	.
CASSTTSGYYEQYF	TGTGCCAGTAGTACGACTAGCGGATACTACGAGCAGTACTTC	TRBV19	TRBJ2-7	TRBD2	.
CASSTRQGTYGYTF	TGTGCCAGCAGTACCAGACAGGGGACCTATGGCTACACCTTC	TRBV28	TRBJ1-2	TRBD1	.
CASSLAPVPRRIYNSPLHF	TGCGCCAGCAGCTTGGCACCAGTACCTAGGAGGATCTATAATTCACCCCTCCACTTT	TRBV5-1	TRBJ1-6	.	once
CASSLLSTGELFF	TGTGCCAGCAGTCTACTAAGCACCGGGGAGCTGTTTTTT	TRBV12-3/TRBV12-4	TRBJ2-2	.	.
CASSQEGTAGGPNGQWEQFF	TGTGCCAGCAGCCAAGAGGGTACAGCGGGGGGACCGAATGGACAATGGGAGCAGTTCTTC	TRBV14	TRBJ2-1	TRBD2	.
CASRTCTGQEIYGYTF	TGCGCCAGCAGAACTTGTACCGGACAAGAGATCTATGGCTACACCTTC	TRBV23-1	TRBJ1-2	.	once
CASMTGMAGNTIYF	TGTGCCAGCATGACGGGTATGGCCGGAAACACCATATATTTT	TRBV6-5	TRBJ1-3	.	.
CASSLVIGGVNTGELFF	TGCGCCAGCAGCTTGGTAATCGGCGGGGTAAACACCGGGGAGCTGTTTTTT	TRBV5-1	TRBJ2-2	.	.
CAIRTAGANVLTF	TGTGCCATCAGGACAGCTGGGGCCAACGTCCTGACTTTC	TRBV10-3	TRBJ2-6	.	.
CASSKGQGNQPQHF	TGTGCCAGCAGCAAGGGACAGGGTAACCAGCCCCAGCATTTT	TRBV9	TRBJ1-5	TRBD1	.
CASSVGQGFQETQYF	TGTGCCAGCAGCGTAGGGCAGGGCTTCCAAGAGACCCAGTACTTC	TRBV9	TRBJ2-5	.	.
CASSTGTGYEKLFF	TGTGCCAGCAGTACCGGGACAGGGTATGAAAAACTGTTTTTT	TRBV6-5	TRBJ1-4	TRBD1	.
CASSEVGELFF	TGTGCCAGCAGCGAGGTCGGGGAGCTGTTTTTT	TRBV5-4	TRBJ2-2	.	few
CASSYSIVKEDGYTF	TGTGCCAGCAGTTACTCGATCGTAAAGGAGGATGGCTACACCTTC	TRBV6-5	TRBJ1-2	.	.
CASSLNPPWLAGGRETQYF	TGTGCCAGCAGCTTAAACCCGCCTTGGCTAGCGGGGGGTCGAGAGACCCAGTACTTC	TRBV7-3	TRBJ2-5	TRBD2	.
CASSLAGVGGELFF	TGTGCCAGCAGCTTGGCCGGGGTTGGCGGGGAGCTGTTTTTT	TRBV5-8	TRBJ2-2	.	.
CAISEATGSYEQYF	TGTGCCATCAGTGAAGCTACAGGCTCCTACGAGCAGTACTTC	TRBV10-3	TRBJ2-7	.	.
CASSVGGGTQYF	TGTGCCAGCAGCGTGGGGGGAGGGACCCAGTACTTC	TRBV13	TRBJ2-5	.	.
CASKTGYTEAFF	TGTGCCAGCAAAACAGGGTACACTGAAGCTTTCTTT	TRBV27	TRBJ1-1	.	.
CASSQDRDRSYQPQHF	TGCGCCAGCAGCCAAGACCGGGACAGATCTTACCAGCCCCAGCATTTT	TRBV4-1	TRBJ1-5	TRBD1	.
CASSVAGTEFTDTQYF	TGTGCCAGCAGCGTAGCCGGGACAGAATTCACAGATACGCAGTATTTT	TRBV9	TRBJ2-3	TRBD1	.
CASERGRGVDTQYF	TGTGCCAGTGAAAGGGGCAGGGGGGTAGATACGCAGTATTTT	TRBV19	TRBJ2-3	.	.
CALGQGTMSKYF	TGTGCCTTGGGACAGGGGACGATGAGCAAGTACTTC	TRBV30	TRBJ2-7	TRBD1	.
CASSLERNYGYTF	TGTGCCAGCAGTTTAGAGCGGAACTATGGCTACACCTTC	TRBV27	TRBJ1-2	.	.
CASSAESGNQPQHF	TGTGCCAGCAGTGCGGAGTCCGGCAATCAGCCCCAGCATTTT	TRBV2	TRBJ1-5	.	once
CASSLWVRGYEQYF	TGTGCCAGCAGCTTATGGGTCAGGGGTTACGAGCAGTACTTC	TRBV13	TRBJ2-7	.	.
CASSYQQGTYEQYF	TGTGCCAGCAGTTATCAGCAGGGTACCTACGAGCAGTACTTC	TRBV6-5	TRBJ2-7	.	.
CASSLPGGAGTQYF	TGTGCCAGCAGTTTGCCAGGGGGCGCCGGGACCCAGTACTTC	TRBV28	TRBJ2-5	TRBD1	.
CASTINLSYNEQFF	TGCGCCAGCACTATCAACCTCTCCTACAATGAGCAGTTCTTC	TRBV5-1	TRBJ2-1	.	few
CASSIVPGGVETQYF	TGTGCCAGTAGTATCGTCCCAGGGGGCGTAGAGACCCAGTACTTC	TRBV19	TRBJ2-5	TRBD1	.
CSVEGTSGGREQFF	TGCAGCGTTGAAGGGACTAGCGGGGGTAGGGAGCAGTTCTTC	TRBV29-1	TRBJ2-1	TRBD2	once
CASSLWDRETQYF	TGTGCCAGCAGCTTGTGGGACAGAGAGACCCAGTACTTC	TRBV5-6	TRBJ2-5	TRBD1	.
CASSDQGSGELFF	TGTGCCAGCAGTGATCAGGGTTCCGGGGAGCTGTTTTTT	TRBV2	TRBJ2-2	.	.
CASGRAGEKLFF	TGTGCCAGCGGAAGGGCAGGGGAAAAACTGTTTTTT	TRBV6-5	TRBJ1-4	.	.
CASSPLGETQYF	TGTGCCAGCTCACCTCTAGGAGAGACCCAGTACTTC	TRBV18	TRBJ2-5	.	.
CASSEGVKTDTQYF	TGTGCCAGCAGTGAAGGAGTAAAAACAGATACGCAGTATTTT	TRBV6-1	TRBJ2-3	.	.
CASSPRAGDTDTQYF	TGCGCCAGCAGCCCGCGGGCAGGGGACACAGATACGCAGTATTTT	TRBV4-1	TRBJ2-3	.	.
CASSQDPGGSLPPKYGYTF	TGCGCCAGCAGCCAAGATCCAGGGGGTTCTTTACCCCCTAAGTATGGCTACACCTTC	TRBV4-1	TRBJ1-2	TRBD1	once
CASKSSGGAFEQFF	TGTGCCAGCAAATCTAGCGGGGGGGCTTTTGAGCAGTTCTTC	TRBV6-6	TRBJ2-1	TRBD2	.
CASSRGTVDGYTF	TGTGCCAGCAGTAGAGGGACAGTAGATGGCTACACCTTC	TRBV12-3/TRBV12-4	TRBJ1-2	TRBD1	.
CASSIRDSSRIQYF	TGTGCCAGCAGTATCCGGGACAGTTCGAGAATTCAGTACTTC	TRBV2	TRBJ2-4	TRBD1	.
CSARLAGATSTDTQYF	TGCAGCGCCAGACTAGCGGGGGCCACTAGCACAGATACGCAGTATTTT	TRBV29-1	TRBJ2-3	TRBD2	.
CASSVRGQGPTSNTEAFF	TGTGCCAGCAGTGTTAGGGGACAGGGACCGACTTCGAACACTGAAGCTTTCTTT	TRBV2	TRBJ1-1	TRBD1	.
CASRSTSGGEETQYF	TGTGCCAGCAGATCGACTAGCGGGGGCGAAGAGACCCAGTACTTC	TRBV28	TRBJ2-5	TRBD2	.
CASSSPGQAPSYEQYF	TGTGCCAGCAGCTCGCCCGGACAGGCCCCCTCCTACGAGCAGTACTTC	TRBV7-8	TRBJ2-7	TRBD1	.
CASTRGDTQYF	TGTGCCAGCACCCGAGGGGATACGCAGTATTTT	TRBV6-5	TRBJ2-3	.	.
CASSARDRGLQGNEKLFF	TGTGCCAGCAGCGCCCGGGACAGGGGCCTTCAGGGTAATGAAAAACTGTTTTTT	TRBV5-6	TRBJ1-4	TRBD1	.
CASSSRDRGNEQYF	TGTGCCAGCAGCTCCCGGGACAGGGGCAACGAGCAGTACTTC	TRBV11-2	TRBJ2-7	TRBD1	once